Listed here are 15 T cell receptor beta chains from one sample, sequenced in a study of cytomegalovirus exposure and HLA in healthy donors. The PCR had 60 Vbeta and 13 Jbeta primers. Profiling relied on immunoSEQ multiplex PCR, and the TCRdb table lists in-frame clones only, not all of them. The repertoire holds 200,000 or so clones, with approximately 85% as singletons. Source material: PBMCs. The receptor source for this set is a woman between 45 and 60 years old in good health and CMV-seropositive.

V usage is TRBV7-2 and J usage is TRBJ1-2, with TRBD1 identical over 12 bases. CDR1 and CDR2 from the germline V gene are SGHTA and FQGNSA. The CDR3 consists of 19 residues. V trimming: 2 bases; J trimming: 1 base; junction bases outside the gene matches: 11. CDR3 sequence: CASSLSTRGQGASNYGYTF. The CDR3 nucleotides are TGTGCCAGCAGCTTAAGCACGCGGGGACAGGGGGCCAGTAACTATGGCTACACCTTC.

The rearrangement links TRBV27 to TRBJ1-2; TRBD1 agrees at 11 bases. From germline, CDR1 is MNHEY and CDR2 SMNVEV (reference sequence). The CDR3 covers 13 residues. V lost 3 bases and J lost 9; bases outside the gene matches: 3. CDR3 loop: CASSLGTGGSYTF. In DNA form, the CDR3 reads TGTGCCAGCAGTTTGGGGACAGGGGGTAGCTACACCTTC.

This chain joins TRBV2 and TRBJ1-3; 8 nucleotides agree with TRBD1. V trimming: 7 bases; J trimming: 6 bases; junction bases outside the gene matches: 8. Germline V lookup: CDR1 SNHLY, CDR2 FYNNEI. This CDR3 is built from 14 residues. For the CDR3, the DNA is TGTGCCAGCACCCCGGACAGGGCGGAAAACACCATATATTTT. Protein sequence: CASTPDRAENTIYF.

The chain links TRBV5-4 to TRBJ2-7; D perhaps matches TRBD2 (5 bases). This CDR3 is built from 13 residues. CDR1 is SGHNT and CDR2 is YYREEE in the germline V gene (reference sequence). Trimming shortened V by 6 bases and J by 2 bases, and 12 bases separated the two germline ends. CDR3 sequence reads: CASKDGNTYEQYF. The DNA for the CDR3 is TGTGCCAGCAAAGACGGGAACACCTACGAGCAGTACTTC.

This chain connects TRBV5-1 to TRBJ2-3; 7 bases align to TRBD2. Germline CDR1 and CDR2: SGHRS and YFSETQ. This CDR3 is 16 amino acids long. V shed 3 bases, J shed 0 bases, and the junction held 7 bases outside the gene matches. The CDR3 is CASSYPLADSTDTQYF. CDR3 nucleotides: TGCGCCAGCAGCTACCCCCTAGCGGATAGCACAGATACGCAGTATTTT.

V gene TRBV5-4 combines with J gene TRBJ2-2, with D unclear. V was pared by 1 base and J by 1 base, with 11 bases between. This CDR3 region has 16 residues. The V gene's germline CDR1 is SGHNT and CDR2 YYREEE (reference sequence). The CDR3 spells CASSLFETLNTGELFF. In DNA form, the CDR3 reads TGTGCCAGCAGCTTGTTTGAGACACTGAACACCGGGGAGCTGTTTTTT.

The rearrangement links TRBV6-5 to TRBJ1-6; tentatively, D is TRBD1 (6 bases). The germline V gene encodes CDR1 MNHEY and CDR2 SVGAGI. The CDR3 consists of 14 residues. Trimming removed 4 bases at V and 5 bases at J, with 9 bases between. The CDR3: CASSSGQNNSPLHF. The CDR3 DNA reads TGTGCCAGCAGTTCAGGACAGAATAATTCACCCCTCCACTTT.

This chain uses TRBV7-3 with TRBJ2-1; 10 bases match TRBD2. CDR1 and CDR2 from the germline V gene are SGHTA and FQGTGA. Trimming removed 5 bases from V and 6 bases from J; junction bases left unmatched: 7. The CDR3 has 15 amino acids. CDR3 DNA: TGTGCCAGCAGCCCCCCGGGACTAGCGCCCAATGAGCAGTTCTTC. Its protein product is CASSPPGLAPNEQFF.

The gene calls are TRBV25-1 and TRBJ2-5, with D uncertain. The assigned J gene may be wrong: the sequence end matches TRBJ2-7 better. Germline V gives CDR1 MGHDK, CDR2 SYGVNS. This CDR3 is 12 amino acids long. This CDR3 is CASSPTGYEQYF. The CDR3 nucleotides read TGTGCCAGCAGCCCAACGGGTTACGAGCAGTACTTC.

This clone is a singleton in its sample. The chain is built from TRBV7-2 and TRBJ1-4; 7 bases are shared with TRBD1. Trimming at V came to 5 bases and at J to 5 bases, leaving 11 bases not matched to a gene. The CDR3 totals 16 residues. The germline CDR1 and CDR2 sequences are SGHTA and FQGNSA. In DNA, the CDR3 is TGTGCCAGCAGCCGCCGTGGTGCAGGGGGGAATGAAAAACTGTTTTTT. Protein: CASSRRGAGGNEKLFF.

The chain has TRBV18 and TRBJ2-1, with 9 nucleotides matching TRBD1. V dropped 4 bases and J dropped 7; count of bases not matched to a gene: 11. The CDR3 spans 16 residues. In germline, CDR1 is KGHSH, CDR2 LQKENI. The CDR3 DNA sequence: TGTGCCAGCTCACGCGAAACAGGGGGCGGTTCTAATGAGCAGTTCTTC. It yields the protein CASSRETGGGSNEQFF.

This CDR3 reads CASSPTVNTQYF. CDR3 bases: TGTGCCAGCAGCCCCACAGTAAATACGCAGTATTTT. The chain couples TRBV28 to TRBJ2-3; D gene uncertain. V was clipped by 6 bases and J by 7 bases, with 11 bases between them. The CDR3 extends over 12 amino acids. Germline V gene lookup returns CDR1 MDHEN and CDR2 SYDVKM.

V and J are TRBV19 and TRBJ2-3; 7 nucleotides line up with TRBD2. This CDR3 has 14 residues. Germline V gives CDR1 LNHDA, CDR2 SQIVND (reference sequence). The trim removed 4 bases at V and 5 bases at J, leaving 6 bases unmatched. DNA for the CDR3: TGTGCCAGTAGTAATAGCGGGCTGGGAGATACGCAGTATTTT. This gives the protein CASSNSGLGDTQYF.

V is TRBV28 and J is TRBJ2-2; D remains unclear. V lost 6 bases and J lost 6, with 14 bases in between. The CDR3 sequence is 14 residues long. CDR1 is MDHEN, CDR2 SYDVKM, per germline. This CDR3 is CASSRSPAAGELFF. The CDR3 bases are TGTGCCAGCAGCCGATCCCCGGCGGCCGGGGAGCTGTTTTTT.

CDR3 loop: CSVTTGPAGINNSPLHF. As DNA, the CDR3 is TGCAGCGTTACCACAGGGCCGGCTGGGATAAATAATTCACCCCTCCACTTT. The rearrangement uses TRBV29-1 and TRBJ1-6; D is possibly TRBD1 (6 bases). Germline V lookup: CDR1 SQVTM, CDR2 ANQGSEA. The V end was cut by 5 bases, the J end by 5 bases, with 22 bases between. The CDR3 runs 17 residues.